Shown below are 24 T cell receptor beta chains from a single sample sequenced in a study of radiotherapy plus CTLA-4 blockade in lung cancer. Using immunoSEQ multiplex PCR, the repertoire was profiled, and TCRdb retains in-frame clones only, with some absent. Of about 99,000 clones in the sample, around 90% were seen once. The specimen was peripheral blood, collected from a patient treated with radiotherapy plus ipilimumab. The receptors here all came from a human donor with non-small cell lung cancer that progressed on radiotherapy plus ipilimumab.

This clone was observed once. The rearrangement joins TRBV25-1 to TRBJ2-1; 7 positions agree with TRBD1. Germline CDR1 reads MGHDK; CDR2 reads SYGVNS. The CDR3 is made up of 14 amino acids. The junction had 5 bases not matched to a gene; V was cut back by 3 bases and J by 6 bases. CDR3 in DNA: TGTGCCAGCAGTGACCTGGACAGGCCCAATGAGCAGTTCTTC. Amino acid sequence: CASSDLDRPNEQFF.

The rearrangement links TRBV6-5 to TRBJ2-4; TRBD1 or TRBD2 may be the D gene (7 bases each). Germline CDR1 MNHEY, CDR2 SVGAGI. The CDR3 consists of 14 residues. Between the trimmed V and J ends, which lost 5 bases and 8 bases, there was a span of 16 bases. CDR3 coding DNA: TGTGCCAGCAGTGAGACCCCAGGGGGGGACATTCAGTACTTC. This encodes CASSETPGGDIQYF.

The V call is TRBV15, the J call TRBJ2-2; TRBD2 matches at 7 bases. Germline V gene lookup returns CDR1 LNHNV and CDR2 YYDKDF (reference sequence). The CDR3 is 15 amino acids. After removal of 8 bases from V and 7 bases from J, the junction contained 13 bases not matched to a gene. The CDR3 loop is CATLPGGGPSGELFF. CDR3 coding DNA: TGTGCCACCCTACCTGGGGGAGGGCCTAGCGGGGAGCTGTTTTTT. Combining the CDR3 with reference TRBV15 and TRBJ2-2 gives the whole variable domain DAMVIQNPRYQVTQFGKPVTLSCSQTLNHNVMYWYQQKSSQAPKLLFHYYDKDFNNEADTPDNFQSRRPNTSFCFLDIRSPGLGDTAMYLCATLPGGGPSGELFFGEGSRLTVL.

The rearrangement links TRBV5-1 to TRBJ1-4; 11 bases are shared with TRBD1. CDR3 length: 15 amino acids. In germline, CDR1 is SGHRS, CDR2 YFSETQ. Unmatched junction bases numbered 5, after V lost 4 bases and J lost 6 bases. The CDR3 reads CASSGTGGKDEKLFF. The CDR3 DNA reads as TGCGCCAGCAGCGGGACAGGGGGAAAGGATGAAAAACTGTTTTTT.

Only a few counts were recorded for this clone. The V call is TRBV12-5, the J call TRBJ1-3; D is perhaps TRBD1 (5 bases). The CDR3 loop spans 15 amino acids. V lost 5 bases, J lost 4 bases, and 15 bases lay in between. Germline V gene sequence: CDR1 LGHNT, CDR2 FRNRAP. The CDR3: CASGLTVTTGNTIYF. CDR3 nucleotide sequence: TGTGCTAGTGGTCTGACAGTTACTACGGGAAACACCATATATTTT.

There are a few counts of this clone. The chain joins TRBV18 to TRBJ2-7, with 9 nucleotides matching TRBD1. Germline V CDR1 and CDR2: KGHSH, LQKENI. J was trimmed by 6 bases and V by 2 bases; bases with no gene match: 8. The CDR3 runs to 15 residues. The CDR3 region is CASSPGQDRGREQYF. CDR3 coding DNA: TGTGCCAGCTCACCAGGGCAGGACAGGGGTCGCGAGCAGTACTTC.

This chain connects TRBV5-1 to TRBJ1-3; no clear D. V was shortened by 1 base and J by 4 bases, with 15 bases between the two germline ends. The CDR3 has 16 residues. The germline CDR1 and CDR2 sequences are SGHRS and YFSETQ. CDR3 region: CASSLTDTTGGNTIYF. DNA of the CDR3: TGCGCCAGCAGCTTGACAGATACAACCGGAGGAAACACCATATATTTT.

V and J are TRBV18 and TRBJ2-2; 8 bases map to TRBD2. Unmatched junction bases numbered 7, after V lost 3 bases and J lost 7 bases. CDR3 length: 15 amino acids. Germline V CDR1 and CDR2: KGHSH, LQKENI. For the CDR3, the DNA is TGTGCCAGCTCACCGGATGCGGGAGGTTTCGGGGAGCTGTTTTTT. It is translated as CASSPDAGGFGELFF.

This clone was detected only once. The chain is built from TRBV18 and TRBJ2-7; 10 bases map to TRBD2. Trimming cost V 4 bases and J 0 bases; bases outside gene matches: 18. From germline, CDR1 is KGHSH and CDR2 LQKENI. The CDR3 is 20 residues long. The CDR3 nucleotides read TGTGCCAGCTCACAGATACAACTAGCGGGAACAACTCCCCGCTCCTACGAGCAGTACTTC. Translating gives CASSQIQLAGTTPRSYEQYF.

This chain links TRBV18 with TRBJ2-7; TRBD1 matches 12 bases. The V gene's germline CDR1 is KGHSH and CDR2 LQKENI. This CDR3 is built from 17 residues. The trim removed 1 base at V and 7 bases at J, leaving 11 bases unmatched. The CDR3 nucleotides are TGTGCCAGCTCACCACTGGGACCGGGACAGGGGGCGAATGAGCAGTACTTC. Amino acid sequence: CASSPLGPGQGANEQYF.

Written as DNA, the CDR3 is TGTGCCAGCAGTTTAACCGGGGCCCCGAACTATGGCTACACCTTC. It is translated as CASSLTGAPNYGYTF. The chain links TRBV27 to TRBJ1-2, with D tentatively TRBD1 (5 bases). The germline CDR1 and CDR2 sequences are MNHEY and SMNVEV (reference sequence). V was cut by 2 bases and J by 2 bases, with 12 bases left in between. The CDR3 totals 15 residues.

This chain links TRBV19 with TRBJ1-1; D gene unclear. This CDR3 has 14 residues. Between the trimmed V and J ends, which lost 5 bases and 4 bases, there was a span of 14 bases. The V gene's germline CDR1 is LNHDA and CDR2 SQIVND (reference sequence). In DNA form, the CDR3 reads TGTGCCAGTAGTGGCAACCCAGTGGGCACTGAAGCTTTCTTT. Translation gives CASSGNPVGTEAFF.

The chain couples TRBV30 to TRBJ2-1; D could derive from TRBD1 or TRBD2 (5 bases each). V lost 4 bases, J lost 8 bases, and 21 bases lay in between. Germline CDR1 is GTSNPN and CDR2 is SVGIG (reference sequence). This CDR3 comprises 15 residues. CDR3 region: CAWNEGWGSVDEQFF. CDR3 DNA: TGTGCCTGGAATGAGGGTTGGGGCTCGGTGGATGAGCAGTTCTTC.

V is TRBV2 and J is TRBJ2-6; D unresolved. Germline CDR1 and CDR2: SNHLY and FYNNEI. The CDR3 length is 14 residues. Trimming removed 6 bases at V and 1 base at J, with 7 bases between. Here the CDR3 DNA reads TGTGCCAGCAGCCTGAATTCTGGGGCCAACGTCCTGACTTTC. Encoded protein: CASSLNSGANVLTF.

This sequence joins TRBV29-1 and TRBJ2-5; TRBD1 might be the D (5 bases). CDR1 and CDR2 (germline): SQVTM, ANQGSEA. CDR3 length equals 12 residues. V dropped 8 bases and J dropped 7 bases, with 17 bases sitting between them. The CDR3 nucleotides read TGCAGCACATGGGGCAGTGGTCTGACCCAGTACTTC. This gives the protein CSTWGSGLTQYF.

The chain carries TRBV7-3 and TRBJ2-3, with D hard to call. Trimming cost V 3 bases and J 2 bases, with 9 bases left between them. Germline CDR1 SGHTA, CDR2 FQGTGA. This CDR3 is built from 14 residues. The CDR3 bases are TGTGCCAGCAGCTTTACGACCTCCACAGATACGCAGTATTTT. Protein: CASSFTTSTDTQYF.

This chain links TRBV2 with TRBJ1-5; maybe TRBD1 (5 bases). The CDR3 runs to 13 residues. The germline CDR1 and CDR2 sequences are SNHLY and FYNNEI. The V and J ends lost 5 bases and 7 bases respectively, with 12 bases between them. The CDR3 loop is CASSWQGDQPQHF. CDR3 coding DNA: TGTGCCAGCAGTTGGCAGGGCGACCAGCCCCAGCATTTT.

In this sample, this clone turned up a few times. The chain couples TRBV5-1 to TRBJ1-3, with 11 bases lining up with TRBD1. The germline V gene has CDR1 SGHRS and CDR2 YFSETQ. V lost 4 bases to trimming and J lost 3 bases; unmatched junction nucleotides: 3. The CDR3 loop spans 15 amino acids. The CDR3 sequence is CASSAGQGGGNTIYF. CDR3 in DNA: TGCGCCAGCAGCGCGGGACAGGGGGGTGGAAACACCATATATTTT.

The chain employs TRBV29-1 and TRBJ1-3; tentatively, D is TRBD1 (5 bases). The germline gives CDR1 SQVTM, CDR2 ANQGSEA. The CDR3 runs to 14 residues. V lost 0 bases and J 2 bases, leaving 8 bases between the germline ends. The CDR3, as DNA: TGCAGCGTTGAAGAGAGAGGGGCTGGAAACACCATATATTTT. Translating gives CSVEERGAGNTIYF. The full variable domain, completed using reference TRBV29-1 and TRBJ1-3, is SAVISQKPSRDICQRGTSLTIQCQVDSQVTMMFWYRQQPGQSLTLIATANQGSEATYESGFVIDKFPISRPNLTFSTLTVSNMSPEDSSIYLCSVEERGAGNTIYFGEGSWLTVV.

The chain carries TRBV6-1 and TRBJ2-2; 10 bases fit TRBD2. Germline V gene sequence: CDR1 MNHNS, CDR2 SASEGT. The CDR3 spans 15 residues. J was trimmed by 9 bases and V by 3 bases; bases with no gene match: 7. The CDR3 DNA reads as TGTGCCAGCAGTGACCCTAGCGGGGGCCCCCGGGAGCTGTTTTTT. Its translation: CASSDPSGGPRELFF.

The sample holds one count of this clone. CDR3 sequence (DNA): TGTGCCAGCAGCGAGAAAACAGGGACCTCTGGAAACACCATATATTTT. It is translated as CASSEKTGTSGNTIYF. This rearrangement joins TRBV9 to TRBJ1-3; perhaps TRBD1 as D (6 bases). Looked up from germline, CDR1 is SGDLS and CDR2 is YYNGEE. The CDR3 covers 16 residues. Trimming shortened V by 3 bases and J by 0 bases, and 13 bases separated the two germline ends.

The chain employs TRBV18 and TRBJ1-4, with D perhaps matching TRBD1 (5 bases). Germline V gene data show CDR1 as KGHSH and CDR2 as LQKENI. Deletions cut 2 bases from V and 4 bases from J, with 11 bases between. CDR3 length: 15 residues. CDR3 amino acids: CASSPGQEDNEKLFF. CDR3 nucleotides: TGTGCCAGCTCACCAGGACAAGAAGATAATGAAAAACTGTTTTTT.

V gene TRBV2 combines with J gene TRBJ2-5; the D is unclear. CDR3 length: 13 residues. Trimming removed 7 bases at V and 4 bases at J, with 13 bases between. Germline CDR1 and CDR2: SNHLY and FYNNEI. CDR3 sequence (DNA): TGTGCCAGCACCAAAGGTAGTAGAGAGACCCAGTACTTC. Translation gives CASTKGSRETQYF.

The chain employs TRBV6-1 and TRBJ1-4; 7 positions agree with TRBD1. CDR3 length: 13 amino acids. From germline, CDR1 is MNHNS and CDR2 SASEGT. V gave up 11 bases and J gave up 13 bases; unmatched junction bases: 16. CDR3 DNA sequence: TGTGCCGGAGGGGACAGACTAATGAAAGGACTGTTTTTT. Translation gives CAGGDRLMKGLFF.